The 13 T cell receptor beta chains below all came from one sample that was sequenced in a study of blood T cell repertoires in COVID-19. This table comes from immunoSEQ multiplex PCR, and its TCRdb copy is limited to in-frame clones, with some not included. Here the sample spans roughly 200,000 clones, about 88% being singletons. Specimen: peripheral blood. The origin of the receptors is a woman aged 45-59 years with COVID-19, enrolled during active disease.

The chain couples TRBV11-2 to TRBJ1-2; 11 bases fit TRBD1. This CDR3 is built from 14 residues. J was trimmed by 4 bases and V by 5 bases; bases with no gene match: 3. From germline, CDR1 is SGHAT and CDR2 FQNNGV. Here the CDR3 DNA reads TGTGCCAGCAGCCCAGGGACAGGGGGCTATGGCTACACCTTC. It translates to CASSPGTGGYGYTF. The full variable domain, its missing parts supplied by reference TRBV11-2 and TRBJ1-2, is EAGVAQSPRYKIIEKRQSVAFWCNPISGHATLYWYQQILGQGPKLLIQFQNNGVVDDSQLPKDRFSAERLKGVDSTLKIQPAKLEDSAVYLCASSPGTGGYGYTFGSGTRLTVV.

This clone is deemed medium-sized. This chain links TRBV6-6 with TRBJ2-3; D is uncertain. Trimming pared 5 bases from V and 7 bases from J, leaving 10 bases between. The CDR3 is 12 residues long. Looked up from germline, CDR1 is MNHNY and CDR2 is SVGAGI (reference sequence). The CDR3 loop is CASSPSENTQYF. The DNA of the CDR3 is TGTGCCAGCAGTCCTTCTGAGAATACGCAGTATTTT.

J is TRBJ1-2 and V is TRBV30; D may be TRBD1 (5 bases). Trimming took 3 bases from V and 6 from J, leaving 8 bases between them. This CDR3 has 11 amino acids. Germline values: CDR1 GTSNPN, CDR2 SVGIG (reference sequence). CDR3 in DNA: TGTGCCTGGAGAATCAGGGATGGCTACACCTTC. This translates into CAWRIRDGYTF.

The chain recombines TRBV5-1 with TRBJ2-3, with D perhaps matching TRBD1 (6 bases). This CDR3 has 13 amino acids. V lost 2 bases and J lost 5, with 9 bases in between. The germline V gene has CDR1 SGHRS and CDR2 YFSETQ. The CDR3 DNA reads TGCGCCAGCAGCTTCGGGACAAAAGATACGCAGTATTTT. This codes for CASSFGTKDTQYF.

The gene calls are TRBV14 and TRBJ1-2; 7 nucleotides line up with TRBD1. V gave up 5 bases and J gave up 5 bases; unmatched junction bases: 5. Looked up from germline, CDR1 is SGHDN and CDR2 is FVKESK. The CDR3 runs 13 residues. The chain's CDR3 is CASSGGQTYGYTF. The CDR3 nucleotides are TGTGCCAGCAGCGGGGGACAGACATATGGCTACACCTTC.

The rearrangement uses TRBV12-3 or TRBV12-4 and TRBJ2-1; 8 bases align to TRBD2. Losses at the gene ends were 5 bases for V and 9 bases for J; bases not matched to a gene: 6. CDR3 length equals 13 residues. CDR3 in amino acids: CASSPGLGSEQFF. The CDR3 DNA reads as TGTGCCAGCAGTCCGGGACTAGGGAGTGAGCAGTTCTTC.

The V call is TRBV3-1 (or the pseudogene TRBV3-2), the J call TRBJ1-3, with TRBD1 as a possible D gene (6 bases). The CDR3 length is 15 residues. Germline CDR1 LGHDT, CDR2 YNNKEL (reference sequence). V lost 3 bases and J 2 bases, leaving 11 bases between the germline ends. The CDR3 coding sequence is TGTGCCAGCAGCCATAAAACAGGGCCTGGAAACACCATATATTTT. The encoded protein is CASSHKTGPGNTIYF.

The CDR3 DNA follows: TGTGCCAGCAGTTCGGGACAGTCCTACGAGCAGTACGTC. Amino acids: CASSSGQSYEQYV. This rearrangement joins TRBV6-5 to TRBJ2-7; 7 bases agree with TRBD1. This CDR3 has 13 amino acids. From germline, CDR1 is MNHEY and CDR2 SVGAGI. The V gene end was trimmed by 4 bases and the J gene end by 1 base; junction bases not matched to a gene: 1.

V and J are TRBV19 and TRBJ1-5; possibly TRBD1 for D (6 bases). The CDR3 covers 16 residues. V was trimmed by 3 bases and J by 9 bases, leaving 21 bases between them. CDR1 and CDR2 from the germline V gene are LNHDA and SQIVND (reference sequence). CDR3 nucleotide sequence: TGTGCCAGTAGTATTCGAGGGGGTGAGGGGTTTCGGCCCCAGCATTTT. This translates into CASSIRGGEGFRPQHF.

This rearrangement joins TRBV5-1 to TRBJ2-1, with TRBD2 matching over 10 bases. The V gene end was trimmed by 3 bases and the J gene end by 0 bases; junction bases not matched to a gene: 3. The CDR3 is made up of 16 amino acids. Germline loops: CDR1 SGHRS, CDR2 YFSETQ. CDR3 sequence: CASSSGLAVSYNEQFF. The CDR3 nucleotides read TGCGCCAGCAGCTCTGGACTAGCGGTCTCCTACAATGAGCAGTTCTTC.

CDR3 DNA sequence: TGTGCCAGCAAGACCGGGAATCGTGGTCCCCGGGGAGATGAGCAGTTCTTC. Amino acid sequence: CASKTGNRGPRGDEQFF. The chain combines TRBV27 with TRBJ2-1; D perhaps matches TRBD2 (5 bases). Trimming took off 7 bases at V and 8 bases at J, with 27 bases between the two ends. This CDR3 is 17 amino acids long. Germline V gene lookup returns CDR1 MNHEY and CDR2 SMNVEV (reference sequence).

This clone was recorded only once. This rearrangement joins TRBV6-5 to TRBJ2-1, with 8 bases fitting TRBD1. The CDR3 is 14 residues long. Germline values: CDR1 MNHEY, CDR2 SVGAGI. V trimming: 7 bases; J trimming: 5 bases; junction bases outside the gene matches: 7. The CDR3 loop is CASISGTGNNEQFF. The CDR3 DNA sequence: TGTGCCAGCATCTCCGGGACAGGTAACAATGAGCAGTTCTTC.

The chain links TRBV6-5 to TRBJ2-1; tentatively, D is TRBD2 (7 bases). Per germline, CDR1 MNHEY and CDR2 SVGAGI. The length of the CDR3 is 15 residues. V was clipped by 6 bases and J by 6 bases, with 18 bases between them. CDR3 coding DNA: TGTGCCAGCAGACGAGAGGGGGGGAGGGGCAATGAGCAGTTCTTC. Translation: CASRREGGRGNEQFF.